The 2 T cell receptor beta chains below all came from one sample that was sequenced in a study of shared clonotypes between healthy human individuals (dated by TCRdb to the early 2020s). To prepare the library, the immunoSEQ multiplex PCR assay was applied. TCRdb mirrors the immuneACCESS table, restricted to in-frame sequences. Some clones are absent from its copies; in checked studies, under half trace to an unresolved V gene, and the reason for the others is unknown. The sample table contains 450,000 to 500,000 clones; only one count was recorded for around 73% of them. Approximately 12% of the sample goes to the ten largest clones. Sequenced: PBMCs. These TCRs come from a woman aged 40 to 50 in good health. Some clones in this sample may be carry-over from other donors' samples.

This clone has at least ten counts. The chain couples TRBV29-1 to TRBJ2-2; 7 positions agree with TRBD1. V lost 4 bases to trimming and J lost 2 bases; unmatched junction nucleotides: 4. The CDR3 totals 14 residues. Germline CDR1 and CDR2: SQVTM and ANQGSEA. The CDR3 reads CSVVRTGNTGELFF. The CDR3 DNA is TGCAGCGTTGTTAGGACAGGAAACACCGGGGAGCTGTTTTTT.

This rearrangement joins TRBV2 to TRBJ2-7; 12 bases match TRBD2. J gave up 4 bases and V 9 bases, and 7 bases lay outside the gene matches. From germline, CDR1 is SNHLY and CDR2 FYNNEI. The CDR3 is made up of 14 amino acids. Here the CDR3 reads CASGRTSGVYEQYF. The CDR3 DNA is TGTGCCAGTGGGAGGACTAGCGGGGTATACGAGCAGTACTTC. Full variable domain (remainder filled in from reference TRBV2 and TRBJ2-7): EPEVTQTPSHQVTQMGQEVILRCVPISNHLYFYWYRQILGQKVEFLVSFYNNEISEKSEIFDDQFSVERPDGSNFTLKIRSTKLEDSAMYFCASGRTSGVYEQYFGPGTRLTVT.